This is a list of T cell receptor beta chains from one sample in a study of pediatric ulcerative colitis. Clones were sequenced by immunoSEQ multiplex PCR, and TCRdb holds only the in-frame ones, with some missing. The data contain about 14,000 clones, 90% of them singletons. Sequencing was carried out using blood. These receptors originate from a boy aged 10-17 years with moderate ulcerative colitis. CDR3s include the opening cysteine and the closing phenylalanine or tryptophan. The D gene is left open where the match is weak.

V	D	J	DNA	CDR3
TRBV5-5	NA	TRBJ2-7	TGTGCCAGCAGAGCCCAGGGGGGCGAGCAGTACTTC	CASRAQGGEQYF
TRBV7-9	NA	TRBJ1-1	TGTGCCAGCAGCTCAACATCCTATGAAGCTTTCTTT	CASSSTSYEAFF
TRBV29-1	NA	TRBJ2-3	TGCAGCGTTCCCTCGAGCGCCTCAGATACGCAGTATTTT	CSVPSSASDTQYF
TRBV19	TRBD1	TRBJ1-2	TGTGCTGCGCAAACACAGGGGGCGAGGGGCTATGGCTACACCTTC	CAAQTQGARGYGYTF
TRBV2	NA	TRBJ1-1	TGTGCCAGCAGTACGCTCACATGGCGGTTAGGAGCTTTCTTT	CASSTLTWRLGAFF
TRBV18	TRBD1	TRBJ1-6	TGTGCCAGCTCAAATACAGGGGAAAGAGGTTCACCCCTCCACTTT	CASSNTGERGSPLHF
TRBV19	NA	TRBJ2-7	TGTGCCAGTAGCCTTGACAGGTCAATCTACGAGCAGTACTTC	CASSLDRSIYEQYF
TRBV6-5	NA	TRBJ2-7	TGTGCCAGCAGGGGACCGGCCGACGAGCAGTACTTC	CASRGPADEQYF
TRBV18	TRBD2	TRBJ2-3	TGTGCCAGCTCACTTTCCGGGACTAGCGGGAGGGCCTCGAAAGATACGCAGTATTTT	CASSLSGTSGRASKDTQYF
TRBV10-1	NA	TRBJ2-1	TGCGCCAGCACAAGTCAGGACCACCTCAATGAGCAGTTCTTC	CASTSQDHLNEQFF